This T cell receptor beta chain originates from a study of cytomegalovirus exposure and HLA in healthy donors. The overall study: From HLA-typed donors, an early data release held around 85 million unique TCRs. Whole-study findings and limits: Most subjects' HLA-A and HLA-B alleles were reportedly predicted from TCR beta sequences. Later genetic work tied a missense DCLRE1C variant to beta-chain V and J trimming.

Comments on this clone: Its cognate antigen is unknown.

The donors, nominally healthy at sampling, likely had unrecorded immune exposures. Amplification used 60 Vbeta primers and 13 Jbeta primers. The protocol was immunoSEQ multiplex PCR, while the TCRdb copy is restricted to in-frame clones and leaves out a portion. The sample records about 130,000 clones, 80% being singletons. V lost 4 bases and J lost 5, with 14 bases in between. This CDR3 is built from 13 residues. The germline V gene has CDR1 SQVTM and CDR2 ANQGSEA. The source is a man aged 35 to 55 in good health and CMV-seronegative. V and J are TRBV29-1 and TRBJ2-5, with D perhaps matching TRBD2 (6 bases). The specimen was PBMCs. The CDR3 DNA reads TGCAGCGTTGCCGGGACCGGGGGTGAGACCCAGTACTTC. Protein sequence: CSVAGTGGETQYF.